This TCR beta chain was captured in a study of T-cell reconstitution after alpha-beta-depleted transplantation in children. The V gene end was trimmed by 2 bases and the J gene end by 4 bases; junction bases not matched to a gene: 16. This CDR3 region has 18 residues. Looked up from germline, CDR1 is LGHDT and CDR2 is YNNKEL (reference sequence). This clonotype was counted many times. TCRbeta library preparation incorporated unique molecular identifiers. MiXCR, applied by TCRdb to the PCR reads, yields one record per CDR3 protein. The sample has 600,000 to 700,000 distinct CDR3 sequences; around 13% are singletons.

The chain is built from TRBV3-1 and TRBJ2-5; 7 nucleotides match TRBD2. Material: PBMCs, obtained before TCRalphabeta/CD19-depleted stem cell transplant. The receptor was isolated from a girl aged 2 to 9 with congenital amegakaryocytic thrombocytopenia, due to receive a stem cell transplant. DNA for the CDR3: TGTGCCAGCAGCCAAAGGTTTGGCGGGAGAATGGGTGGAGAGACCCAGTACTTC. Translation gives CASSQRFGGRMGGETQYF.